This T cell receptor (beta chain) was profiled in a study of T cell responses to AZD1222 COVID-19 vaccine. TCRdb keeps only in-frame clones here, not all; method: immunoSEQ multiplex PCR. The table lists some 99,000 clones, roughly nine tenths of them singletons, with around 7% in the top ten. This CDR3 contains 15 residues. The germline V gene encodes CDR1 LGHNA and CDR2 YSLEER. Trimming stripped 1 base from V and 5 bases from J, with 14 bases between. The sample here was peripheral blood, taken on day 0 of AZD1222 vaccination. The chain has TRBV4-3 and TRBJ1-2; TRBD1 is a possible D gene (6 bases). The TCR comes from an adult in good health. The DNA for the CDR3 is TGCGCCAGCAGCCAAGGTCTTGGCCAGGGGTATGGCTACACCTTC. Translating gives CASSQGLGQGYGYTF.